This T cell receptor beta chain stems from a study of blood T cell repertoires in COVID-19. Study-wide context: Some COVID-19 samples were acute and others convalescent; all came from the United States, Italy and Spain. PBMCs, B-cell-depleted T cells, or T cells provided the cDNA or gDNA that made up the material.

In the study's own analysis: Estimation of nucleated cell counts was performed using reference gene primer amplification. Repertoires were generated with immunoSEQ multiplex PCR, while TCRdb's copy carries only in-frame clones and drops some. V and J calls and clone size come straight from that table; D and trimming were deduced from the DNA. The data hold 310,000 or so clones, with more than 85% observed a single time. This CDR3 region has 15 residues. Trimming left V 0 bases short and J 0 bases short, with 9 bases between. Germline V gene data show CDR1 as SGHDT and CDR2 as YYEEEE. One Seattle source followed patients from active infection through their disease course.

The chain has TRBV5-6 and TRBJ1-1; D unresolved. Sequenced sample: peripheral blood. The sequence was obtained from a woman aged 25 to 39 with COVID-19, enrolled during active disease. DNA of the CDR3: TGTGCCAGCAGCTTGGACGGTTTCCTGAACACTGAAGCTTTCTTT. Translating it yields CASSLDGFLNTEAFF.